Following are 4 T cell receptor beta chains from one sample sequenced in a study of spatial heterogeneity in lung cancer. The time point: sample taken at primary tumor resection. MiXCR, run by TCRdb on the 5' RACE reads, gives a single entry per CDR3 protein. This repertoire shows approximately 10,000 distinct CDR3 sequences, approximately 14% found once; its top ten account for 15%. Study findings and constraints: Tracking of tumor mutation counts was seen in expanded intratumoral alpha and beta TCR counts.

The antigens these receptors bind are not known. The sequences come from lung tumor tissue, collected at surgery. These receptors were taken from a male donor with early-stage non-small cell lung cancer.

The chain carries TRBV6-5 and TRBJ2-7; 8 nucleotides match TRBD1. Losses at the gene ends were 11 bases for V and 6 bases for J; bases not matched to a gene: 9. Germline values: CDR1 MNHEY, CDR2 SVGAGI. The CDR3 spans 12 residues. The CDR3, as DNA: TGTGCCGGCCTGACAGGGGCCGCCGAGCAGTACTTC. Protein product: CAGLTGAAEQYF.

A note on this clonotype: The junction and the germline gene differ at one end; a read error may be behind it. V and J are TRBV5-1 and TRBJ2-5; maybe TRBD2 (6 bases). Germline V gene sequence: CDR1 SGHRS, CDR2 YFSETQ. The CDR3 consists of 14 residues. CDR3 protein: CVSSLAGGEETQYF. CDR3 sequence (DNA): TGCGTCAGCAGCTTGGCTGGAGGGGAAGAGACCCAGTACTTC.

This clonotype was detected many times. The chain joins TRBV27 to TRBJ2-1; D may be TRBD1 (5 bases). The V end lost 2 bases, the J end lost 2 bases, and 7 bases lay between the germline ends. CDR3 length: 14 amino acids. CDR1 is MNHEY, CDR2 SMNVEV, per germline (reference sequence). The CDR3 is CASSLQQAYNEQFF. CDR3 sequence (DNA): TGTGCCAGCAGTTTACAACAGGCCTACAATGAGCAGTTCTTC.

This clonotype was found a few times. The rearrangement uses TRBV18 and TRBJ1-2, with D perhaps matching TRBD1 (6 bases). The CDR3 has 13 amino acids. Trimming cost V 5 bases and J 6 bases, with 13 bases left between them. From germline, CDR1 is KGHSH and CDR2 LQKENI. For the CDR3, the DNA is TGTGCCAGCTCAGGACAGTATCTAGATGGCTACACCTTC. It is translated as CASSGQYLDGYTF.